The 7 T cell receptor beta chains given below trace back to one sample, sequenced in a study of blood T cell repertoires in COVID-19. Assay used: immunoSEQ multiplex PCR; TCRdb lists only in-frame clones, some missing. Among about 260,000 clones listed, 85% to 90% were seen once. Input material: peripheral blood. These receptor sequences come from a middle-aged woman with acute or convalescent COVID-19.

The CDR3 DNA follows: TGCGCCAGCAGTGACGGGGGGGCTAGCACAGATACGCAGTATTTT. Its protein is CASSDGGASTDTQYF. The genes are TRBV10-1 and TRBJ2-3; 8 nucleotides agree with TRBD2. V dropped 3 bases and J dropped 0; count of bases not matched to a gene: 2. The CDR3 is 15 residues long. CDR1 is WNHNN, CDR2 SYGVQD, per germline (reference sequence).

The chain is built from TRBV6-5 and TRBJ2-3; 9 bases agree with TRBD2. The CDR3 is 15 amino acids. V was pared by 5 bases and J by 2 bases, with 5 bases of the junction left unmatched. CDR1 MNHEY and CDR2 SVGAGI come from the germline V gene. CDR3 region: CASSQLAGHTDTQYF. CDR3 coding DNA: TGTGCCAGCAGTCAGCTAGCGGGGCACACAGATACGCAGTATTTT.

This chain joins TRBV11-2 and TRBJ1-4, with D perhaps TRBD1 (6 bases). The germline gives CDR1 SGHAT, CDR2 FQNNGV. The CDR3 loop spans 14 amino acids. The germline V and J ends were trimmed by 1 base and 8 bases, with 11 bases remaining between them. CDR3 region: CASSLVRGGEKLFF. DNA of the CDR3: TGTGCCAGCAGCTTAGTCAGGGGTGGGGAAAAACTGTTTTTT.

V is TRBV2 and J is TRBJ2-1; possible D gene TRBD2, 5 bases. Per the germline V gene, CDR1 is SNHLY and CDR2 is FYNNEI. V lost 8 bases and J 0 bases, leaving 11 bases between the germline ends. This CDR3 is built from 14 residues. For the CDR3, the DNA is TGTGCCAGCGGGCCAACTAGCTCCTACAATGAGCAGTTCTTC. This translates into CASGPTSSYNEQFF.

This rearrangement joins TRBV2 to TRBJ1-2, with a weak D call TRBD1 (6 bases). Trimming took off 10 bases at V and 8 bases at J, with 20 bases between the two ends. Germline V gene lookup returns CDR1 SNHLY and CDR2 FYNNEI. The CDR3 is made up of 13 amino acids. Here the CDR3 DNA reads TGTGCCAATTGGGGCAGGGGTAGTGAGGGCTACACCTTC. As protein: CANWGRGSEGYTF.

This chain connects TRBV25-1 to TRBJ1-1; 10 bases agree with TRBD1. V lost 5 bases and J lost 5; bases outside the gene matches: 5. The CDR3 runs to 14 residues. Germline V CDR1 and CDR2: MGHDK, SYGVNS. CDR3 bases: TGTGCCAGCAGTTCTCGGACAGGGGGTACTGAAGCTTTCTTT. Its translation: CASSSRTGGTEAFF. Using reference TRBV25-1 and TRBJ1-1 for the parts outside the CDR3, the full variable domain is EADIYQTPRYLVIGTGKKITLECSQTMGHDKMYWYQQDPGMELHLIHYSYGVNSTEKGDLSSESTVSRIRTEHFPLTLESARPSHTSQYLCASSSRTGGTEAFFGQGTRLTVV.

The chain recombines TRBV6-5 with TRBJ1-5; D not resolved. Germline V gives CDR1 MNHEY, CDR2 SVGAGI. V was pared by 6 bases and J by 0 bases, with 9 bases between. CDR3 length equals 14 residues. The chain's CDR3 is CASSADYSNQPQHF. The CDR3 DNA reads TGTGCCAGCAGCGCTGACTATAGCAATCAGCCCCAGCATTTT.